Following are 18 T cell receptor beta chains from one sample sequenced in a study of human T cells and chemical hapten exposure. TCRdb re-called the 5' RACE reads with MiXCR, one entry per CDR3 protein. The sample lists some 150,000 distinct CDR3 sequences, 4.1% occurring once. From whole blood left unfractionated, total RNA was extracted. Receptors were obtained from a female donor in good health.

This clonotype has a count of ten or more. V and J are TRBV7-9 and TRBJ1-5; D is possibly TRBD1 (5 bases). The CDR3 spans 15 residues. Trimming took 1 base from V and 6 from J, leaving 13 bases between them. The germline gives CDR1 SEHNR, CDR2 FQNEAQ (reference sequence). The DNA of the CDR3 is TGTGCCAGCAGCTTAGGCGCAGGGTTGGTTCAGCCCCAGCATTTT. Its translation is CASSLGAGLVQPQHF.

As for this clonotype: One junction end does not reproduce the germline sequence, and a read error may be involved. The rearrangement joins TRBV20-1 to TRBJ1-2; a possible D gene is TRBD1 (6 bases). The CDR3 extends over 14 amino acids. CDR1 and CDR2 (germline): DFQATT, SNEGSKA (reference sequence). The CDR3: CSASVRGLSYGDTF. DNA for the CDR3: TGCAGTGCTAGTGTCAGGGGCCTGAGCTATGGCGACACCTTC.

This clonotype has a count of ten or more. CDR3 region: CASSWEPGSIRQETQYF. The CDR3 DNA reads as TGCGCCAGCAGCTGGGAACCGGGTTCTATTCGACAAGAGACCCAGTACTTC. This chain links TRBV5-1 with TRBJ2-5; D uncertain. The germline CDR1 and CDR2 sequences are SGHRS and YFSETQ. This CDR3 is built from 17 residues. V lost 3 bases to trimming and J lost 2 bases, with 20 bases between them. Variable domain in full (rest from reference TRBV5-1 and TRBJ2-5): KAGVTQTPRYLIKTRGQQVTLSCSPISGHRSVSWYQQTPGQGLQFLFEYFSETQRNKGNFPGRFSGRQFSNSRSEMNVSTLELGDSALYLCASSWEPGSIRQETQYFGPGTRLLVL.

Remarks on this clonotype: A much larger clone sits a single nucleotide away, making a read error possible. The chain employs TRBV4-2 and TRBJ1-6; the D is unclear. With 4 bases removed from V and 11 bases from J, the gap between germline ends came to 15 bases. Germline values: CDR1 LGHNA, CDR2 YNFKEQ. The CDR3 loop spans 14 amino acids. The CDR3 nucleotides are TGTGCCAGCAGCCCCCAGTGGGGTAGTGCACCCCTCCACTTT. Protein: CASSPQWGSAPLHF.

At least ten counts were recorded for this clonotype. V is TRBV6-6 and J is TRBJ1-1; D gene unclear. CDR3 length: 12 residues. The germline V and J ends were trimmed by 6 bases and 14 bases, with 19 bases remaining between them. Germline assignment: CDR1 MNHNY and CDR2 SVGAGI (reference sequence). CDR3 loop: CASSSDRALCFF. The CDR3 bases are TGTGCCAGCAGCTCTGACCGGGCCCTTTGCTTCTTT.

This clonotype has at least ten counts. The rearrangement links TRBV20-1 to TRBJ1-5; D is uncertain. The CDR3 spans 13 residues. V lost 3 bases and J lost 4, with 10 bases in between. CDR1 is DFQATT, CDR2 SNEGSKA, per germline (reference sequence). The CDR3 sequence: CSARGSANQPQHF. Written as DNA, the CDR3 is TGCAGTGCTAGGGGAAGCGCTAATCAGCCCCAGCATTTT.

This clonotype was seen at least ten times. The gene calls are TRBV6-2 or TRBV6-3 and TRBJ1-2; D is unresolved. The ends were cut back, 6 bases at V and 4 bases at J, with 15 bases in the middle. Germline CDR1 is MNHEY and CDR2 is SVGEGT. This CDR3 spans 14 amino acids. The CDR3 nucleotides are TGTGCCAGCAGCCCCTGGGGTCCCGGCTATGGCTACACCTTC. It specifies CASSPWGPGYGYTF.

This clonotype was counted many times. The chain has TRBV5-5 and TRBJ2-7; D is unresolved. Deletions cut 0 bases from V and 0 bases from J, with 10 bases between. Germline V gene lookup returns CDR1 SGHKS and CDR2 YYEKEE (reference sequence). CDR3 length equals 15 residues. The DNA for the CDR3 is TGTGCCAGCAGCTTGGAAGGTAAAACCTCCTACGAGCAGTACTTC. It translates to CASSLEGKTSYEQYF.

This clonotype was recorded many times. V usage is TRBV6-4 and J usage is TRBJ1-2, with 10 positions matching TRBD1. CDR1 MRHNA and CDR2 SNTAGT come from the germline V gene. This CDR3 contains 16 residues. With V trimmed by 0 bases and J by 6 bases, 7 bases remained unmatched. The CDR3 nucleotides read TGTGCCAGCAGTGACTCCCCGGGACAGGGGTCCGATGGCTACACCTTC. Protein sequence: CASSDSPGQGSDGYTF.

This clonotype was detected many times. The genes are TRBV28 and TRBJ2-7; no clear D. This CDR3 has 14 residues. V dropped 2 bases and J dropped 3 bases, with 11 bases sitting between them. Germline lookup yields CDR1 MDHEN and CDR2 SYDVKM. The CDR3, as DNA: TGTGCCAGCAGTTTAATCTTGAGCGACTACGAGCAGTACTTC. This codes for CASSLILSDYEQYF.

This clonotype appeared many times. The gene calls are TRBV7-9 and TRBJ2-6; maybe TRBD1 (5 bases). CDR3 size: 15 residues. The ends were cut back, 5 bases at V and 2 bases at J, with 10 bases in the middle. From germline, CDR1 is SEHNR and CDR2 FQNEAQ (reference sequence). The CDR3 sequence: CASSPQGAGANVLTF. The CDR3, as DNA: TGTGCCAGCAGCCCCCAGGGCGCTGGGGCCAACGTCCTGACTTTC.

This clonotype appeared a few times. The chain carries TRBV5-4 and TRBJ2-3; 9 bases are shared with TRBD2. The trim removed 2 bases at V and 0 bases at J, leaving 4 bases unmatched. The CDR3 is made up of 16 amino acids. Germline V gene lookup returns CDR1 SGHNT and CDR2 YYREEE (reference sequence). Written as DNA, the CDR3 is TGTGCCAGCAGCTTTAGTCTAGCGGGGAGCACAGATACGCAGTATTTT. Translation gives CASSFSLAGSTDTQYF.

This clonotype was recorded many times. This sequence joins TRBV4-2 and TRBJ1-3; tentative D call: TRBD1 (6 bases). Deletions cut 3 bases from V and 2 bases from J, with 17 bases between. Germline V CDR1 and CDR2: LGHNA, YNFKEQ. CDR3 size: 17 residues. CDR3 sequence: CASSHGDTLITGNTIYF. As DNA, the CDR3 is TGTGCCAGCAGCCATGGGGACACACTCATTACTGGAAACACCATATATTTT.

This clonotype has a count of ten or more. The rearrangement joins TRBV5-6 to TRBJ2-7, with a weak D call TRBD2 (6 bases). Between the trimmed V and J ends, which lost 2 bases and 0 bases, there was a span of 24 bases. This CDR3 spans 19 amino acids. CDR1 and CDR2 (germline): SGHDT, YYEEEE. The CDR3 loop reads CASSFRSSAAIPNSYEQYF. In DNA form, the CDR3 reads TGTGCCAGCAGCTTCCGCTCTAGCGCGGCGATACCGAACTCCTACGAGCAGTACTTC.

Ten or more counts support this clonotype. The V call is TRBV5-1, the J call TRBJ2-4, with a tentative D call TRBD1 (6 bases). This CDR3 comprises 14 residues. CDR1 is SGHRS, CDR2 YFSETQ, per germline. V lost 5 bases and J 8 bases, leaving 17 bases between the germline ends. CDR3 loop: CASSTGTSTDIQYF. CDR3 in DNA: TGCGCCAGCAGTACCGGGACAAGCACGGACATTCAGTACTTC.

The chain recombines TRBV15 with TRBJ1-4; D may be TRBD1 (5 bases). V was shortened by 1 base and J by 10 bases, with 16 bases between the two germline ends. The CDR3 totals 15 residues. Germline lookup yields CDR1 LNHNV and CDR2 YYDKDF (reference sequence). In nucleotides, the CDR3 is TGTGCCACCAGCAGAGTATTCCCTGGCGGGGGAAAACTGTTTTTT. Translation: CATSRVFPGGGKLFF.

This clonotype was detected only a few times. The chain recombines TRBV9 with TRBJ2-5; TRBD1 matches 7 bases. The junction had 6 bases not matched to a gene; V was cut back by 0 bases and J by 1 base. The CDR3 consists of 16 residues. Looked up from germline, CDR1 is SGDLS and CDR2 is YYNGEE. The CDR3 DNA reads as TGTGCCAGCAGCGTAGGAGCGACAGGGTCCCAAGAGACCCAGTACTTC. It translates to CASSVGATGSQETQYF.

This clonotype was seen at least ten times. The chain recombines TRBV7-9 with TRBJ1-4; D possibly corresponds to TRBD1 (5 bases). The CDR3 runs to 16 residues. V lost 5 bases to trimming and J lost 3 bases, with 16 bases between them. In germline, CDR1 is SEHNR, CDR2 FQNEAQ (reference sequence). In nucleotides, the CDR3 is TGTGCCAGCAGCCCGAGGGGACCCATGCCTAATGAAAAACTGTTTTTT. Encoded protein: CASSPRGPMPNEKLFF.